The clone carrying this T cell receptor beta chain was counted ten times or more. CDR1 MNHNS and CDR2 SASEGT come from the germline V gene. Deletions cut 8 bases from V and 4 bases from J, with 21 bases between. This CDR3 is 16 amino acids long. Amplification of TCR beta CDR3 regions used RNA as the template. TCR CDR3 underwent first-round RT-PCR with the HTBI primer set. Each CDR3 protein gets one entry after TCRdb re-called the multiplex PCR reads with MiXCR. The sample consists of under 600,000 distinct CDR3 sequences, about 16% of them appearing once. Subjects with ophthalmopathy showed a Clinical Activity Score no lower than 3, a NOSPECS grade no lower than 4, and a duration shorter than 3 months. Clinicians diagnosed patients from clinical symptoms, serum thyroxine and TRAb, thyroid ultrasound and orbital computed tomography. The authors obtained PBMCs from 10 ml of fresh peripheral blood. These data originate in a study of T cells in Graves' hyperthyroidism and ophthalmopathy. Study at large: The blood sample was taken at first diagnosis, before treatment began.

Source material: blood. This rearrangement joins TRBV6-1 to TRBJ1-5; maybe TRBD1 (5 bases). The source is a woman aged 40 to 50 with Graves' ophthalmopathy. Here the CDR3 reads CASRILDGGSNQPQHF. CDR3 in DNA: TGTGCCAGCCGGATCCTGGACGGGGGGAGTAATCAGCCCCAGCATTTT.